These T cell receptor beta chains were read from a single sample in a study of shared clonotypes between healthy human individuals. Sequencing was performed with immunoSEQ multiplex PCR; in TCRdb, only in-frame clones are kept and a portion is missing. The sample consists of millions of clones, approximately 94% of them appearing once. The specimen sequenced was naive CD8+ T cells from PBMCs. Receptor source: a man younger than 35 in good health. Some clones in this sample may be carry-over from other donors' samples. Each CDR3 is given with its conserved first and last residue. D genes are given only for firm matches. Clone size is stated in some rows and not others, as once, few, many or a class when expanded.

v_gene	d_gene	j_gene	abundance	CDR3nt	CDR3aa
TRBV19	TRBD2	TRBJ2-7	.	TGTGCCAGTTCTCAGCGGGAGAATGAATACGAGCAGTACTTC	CASSQRENEYEQYF
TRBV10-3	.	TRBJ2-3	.	TGTGCCATCAGTGATAAGGGTAGAGGCACAGATACGCAGTATTTT	CAISDKGRGTDTQYF
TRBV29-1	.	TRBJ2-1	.	TGCAGCGTTGAAGATTCGGGGGTGCGGTACAATGAGCAGTTCTTC	CSVEDSGVRYNEQFF
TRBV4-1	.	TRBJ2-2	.	TGCGCCAGCAGCCAAGCTCCCGGGGAGCTGTTTTTT	CASSQAPGELFF
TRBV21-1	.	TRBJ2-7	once	TGTGCCAGCAGCAAAGGAGGGTTGACGGGCTACGAGCAGTACTTC	CASSKGGLTGYEQYF
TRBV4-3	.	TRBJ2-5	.	TGCGCCAGCAGCCCAGCAGAGGGACGAAGCCGAGAGACCCAGTACTTC	CASSPAEGRSRETQYF
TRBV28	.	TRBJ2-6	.	TGTGCCAGCAGTTTTTGGGAGGTGGTCTCTGGGGCCAACGTCCTGACTTTC	CASSFWEVVSGANVLTF
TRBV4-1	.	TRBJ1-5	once	TGCGCCAGCAGCCTAGGGGCGGCATCGGGCTCGGGCAATCAGCCCCAGCATTTT	CASSLGAASGSGNQPQHF
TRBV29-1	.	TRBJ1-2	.	TGCAGCGTGGGGGAGTTGGAGATAAACTATGGCTACACCTTC	CSVGELEINYGYTF
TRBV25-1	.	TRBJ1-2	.	TGTGCCAGCAGTGAGGGTAGGCACTATGGCTACACCTTC	CASSEGRHYGYTF
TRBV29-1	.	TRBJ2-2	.	TGCAGCGTCCTCAATCGCAGCCGGAACACCGGGGAGCTGTTTTTT	CSVLNRSRNTGELFF
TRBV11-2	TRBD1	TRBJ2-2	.	TGTGCCAGCAGCTCGAGGACAGGGGGTAACACCGGGGAGCTGTTTTTT	CASSSRTGGNTGELFF
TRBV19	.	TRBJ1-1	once	TGTGCCAGTAGTACCCTGAACACTGAAGCTTTCTTT	CASSTLNTEAFF
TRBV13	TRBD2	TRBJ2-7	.	TGTGCCAGCAGCTCTTCTAGCGGGGGGCCCTACGAGCAGTACTTC	CASSSSSGGPYEQYF
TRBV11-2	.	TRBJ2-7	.	TGTGCCAGCAGCTTAGATCACGAGGCGGGGAACGCCTACGAGCAGTACTTC	CASSLDHEAGNAYEQYF
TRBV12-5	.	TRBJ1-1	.	TGTGCTAGTGGCTTTGACCGCTTTGAAGCTTTCTTT	CASGFDRFEAFF
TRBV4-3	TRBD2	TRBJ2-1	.	TGCGCCAGCAGCCAAGTGTTGGGTCGGCTAGCGGGCACCTACAATGAGCAGTTCTTC	CASSQVLGRLAGTYNEQFF
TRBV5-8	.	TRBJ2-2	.	TGTGCCAGCAGCTTGGGGACAGTGAACACCGGGGAGCTGTTTTTT	CASSLGTVNTGELFF
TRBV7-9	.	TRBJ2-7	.	TGTGCCAGCAGCCCCGCGGACACCCGGAGGGTCGAGCAGTACTTC	CASSPADTRRVEQYF
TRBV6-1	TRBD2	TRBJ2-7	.	TGTGCCAGCAGTGCTAGCGGGTATTACTCCTACGAGCAGTACTTC	CASSASGYYSYEQYF
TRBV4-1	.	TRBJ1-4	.	TGCGCCAGCAGCCCGTACCGTAATGAAAAACTGTTTTTT	CASSPYRNEKLFF
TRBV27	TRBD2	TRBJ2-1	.	TGTGCCAGCTGTGGTGGGGCGGGAGAAGGATGCAATGAGCAGTTCTTC	CASCGGAGEGCNEQFF
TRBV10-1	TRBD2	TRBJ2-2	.	TGCGCCAGCAGCGCGGGTCTAGCGGGATTGAGCGGGGAGCTGTTTTTT	CASSAGLAGLSGELFF
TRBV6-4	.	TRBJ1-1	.	TGTGCCAGCAGTGACTCATCCAAGGGGAACACTGAAGCTTTCTTT	CASSDSSKGNTEAFF
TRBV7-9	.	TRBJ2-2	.	TGTGCCAGCAGCTTAGAGGGTCCCGCGAACACCGGGGAGCTGTTTTTT	CASSLEGPANTGELFF
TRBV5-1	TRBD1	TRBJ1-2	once	TGCGCCAGCAGCGCGGACAGGAGCTACTATGGCTACACCTTC	CASSADRSYYGYTF
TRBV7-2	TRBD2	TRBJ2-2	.	TGTGCCAGCAGCCCACGCCCGGGACTAGCGGGAGCCGGGGAGCTGTTTTTT	CASSPRPGLAGAGELFF
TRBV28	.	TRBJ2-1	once	TGTGCCAGCAACCAGTTCAGGCTGCGGGGTCTAGTAGATGAGCAGTTCTTC	CASNQFRLRGLVDEQFF
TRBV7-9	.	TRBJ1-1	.	TGTGCCAGCACCTGGGGGAGGGGAGGAGGCACTGAAGCTTTCTTT	CASTWGRGGGTEAFF
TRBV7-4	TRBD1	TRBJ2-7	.	TGTGCCAGCAGCTACTCAGGACAGGGCTACGAGCAGTACTTC	CASSYSGQGYEQYF
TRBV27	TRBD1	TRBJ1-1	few	TGTGCCAGCAGTGGCATCCGGGACAGGAACACTGAAGCTTTCTTT	CASSGIRDRNTEAFF
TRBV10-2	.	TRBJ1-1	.	TGCGCCAGCAGTCCCTCCGTAGGCGGATTAGGGAACACTGAAGCTTTCTTT	CASSPSVGGLGNTEAFF
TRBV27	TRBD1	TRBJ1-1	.	TGTGCCAGCAGTTTATCGGGGACAGGGAACACTGAAGCTTTCTTT	CASSLSGTGNTEAFF
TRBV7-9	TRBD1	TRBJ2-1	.	TGTGCCAGCAGCTTAGGCGGGACAGGTGGAATCGATGAGCAGTTCTTC	CASSLGGTGGIDEQFF
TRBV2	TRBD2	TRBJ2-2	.	TGTGCCAGCAGTCTTGTTCGTGAGCGGGGCGGGAACACCGGGGAGCTGTTTTTT	CASSLVRERGGNTGELFF
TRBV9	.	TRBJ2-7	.	TGTGCCAGCAGCGTAGGTCGGGGCGGCTACGAGCAGTACTTC	CASSVGRGGYEQYF
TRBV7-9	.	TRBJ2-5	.	TGTGCCAGCAGCCCAAGCGGTTCAGAAGAGACCCAGTACTTC	CASSPSGSEETQYF
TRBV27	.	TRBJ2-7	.	TGTGCCAGCAGTCCTGTGGTAGGCTACGAGCAGTACTTC	CASSPVVGYEQYF
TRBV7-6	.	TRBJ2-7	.	TGTGCCAGCAGCTTACTGGCAGGGATAATCTACGAGCAGTACTTC	CASSLLAGIIYEQYF
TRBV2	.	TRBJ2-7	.	TGTGCCAGCAAAGGCGCCCCCTCCTACGAGCAGTACTTC	CASKGAPSYEQYF
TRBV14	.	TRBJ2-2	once	TGTGCCAGCAGCCAAGTCAAAAACAGGGCCACCGGGGAGCTGTTTTTT	CASSQVKNRATGELFF
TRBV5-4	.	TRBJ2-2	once	TGTGCCAGCAGCTTAAGGCCGGGGGAGAGCACCGGGGAGCTGTTTTTT	CASSLRPGESTGELFF
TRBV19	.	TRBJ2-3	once	TGTGCCAGTAGCGGAACAGGTACTAGCACAGATACGCAGTATTTT	CASSGTGTSTDTQYF
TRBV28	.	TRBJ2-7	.	TGTGCCAGCACCCTCACGGGGGGCGACAGCGGCGAGCAGTACTTC	CASTLTGGDSGEQYF
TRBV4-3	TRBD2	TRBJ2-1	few	TGCGCCAGCAGCCGAATTAGCGGGAGCTCCTACAATGAGCAGTTCTTC	CASSRISGSSYNEQFF
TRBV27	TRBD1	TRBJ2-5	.	TGTGCCAGCAGTTTCTTAGGGACAGGGGGCATTGGAGAGACCCAGTACTTC	CASSFLGTGGIGETQYF
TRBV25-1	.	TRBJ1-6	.	TGTGCCAGCACCCCCGGCCGGGATTATAATTCACCCCTCCACTTT	CASTPGRDYNSPLHF
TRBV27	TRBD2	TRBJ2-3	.	TGTGCCAGCACGGGACTAGGGACTTCAGATACGCAGTATTTT	CASTGLGTSDTQYF
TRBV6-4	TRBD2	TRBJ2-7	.	TGTGCCAGCGATAGCGGGAAGTCTGAGTACTTC	CASDSGKSEYF
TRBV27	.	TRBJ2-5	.	TGTGCCAGCAGTCCACGACCGGGGGAGACCCAGTACTTC	CASSPRPGETQYF
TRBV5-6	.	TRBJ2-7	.	TGTGCCAGCAGCTTGGGAAACGGGTACGAGCAGTACTTC	CASSLGNGYEQYF
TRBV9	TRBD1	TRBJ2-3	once	TGTGCCAGCAGCGTCGACAGGGGGGATACGCAGTATTTT	CASSVDRGDTQYF
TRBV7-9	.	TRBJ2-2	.	TGTGCCAGCAGCTTAGTTCCCCGAGGGGACACCGGGGAGCTGTTTTTT	CASSLVPRGDTGELFF
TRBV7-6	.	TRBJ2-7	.	TGTGCCAGCAGCGGCCGACTAGACGCCTACGAGCAGTACTTC	CASSGRLDAYEQYF
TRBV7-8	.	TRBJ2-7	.	TGTGCCAGCAGCCTGGCGACTCTACCCAGGGCCGAGCAGTACTTC	CASSLATLPRAEQYF
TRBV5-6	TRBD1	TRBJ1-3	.	TGTGCCAGCAGCGGACTCCGGGACAGGGATAGAGGCACCATATATTTT	CASSGLRDRDRGTIYF
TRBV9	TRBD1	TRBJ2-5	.	TGTGCCAGCAGCTTCCGGACAGGCACAGGGAGAGAGACCCAGTACTTC	CASSFRTGTGRETQYF